These 13 T cell receptor beta chains came from one sample sequenced in a study of blood T cell repertoires in COVID-19. Using immunoSEQ multiplex PCR, the repertoire was profiled, and TCRdb retains in-frame clones only, with some absent. This table holds about 250,000 clones, over 75% found once. The sample taken for sequencing was PBMCs or T cells enriched from blood (not recorded which). Every receptor here comes from a woman aged 45-65 years with acute COVID-19.

This clone has a single count. This chain uses TRBV19 with TRBJ1-1; no reliable D call. Germline V gene data show CDR1 as LNHDA and CDR2 as SQIVND (reference sequence). The CDR3 consists of 13 residues. V was shortened by 3 bases and J by 0 bases, with 5 bases between the two germline ends. As DNA, the CDR3 is TGTGCCAGTAGTATTCGGGTGAACACTGAAGCTTTCTTT. Protein product: CASSIRVNTEAFF.

The chain couples TRBV30 to TRBJ1-5, with D possibly being TRBD1 (6 bases). The CDR3 length is 15 residues. V lost 0 bases and J lost 2, with 11 bases in between. Germline V lookup: CDR1 GTSNPN, CDR2 SVGIG (reference sequence). CDR3 in DNA: TGTGCCTGGAGTGTACGCGGGGGGCGCAATCAGCCCCAGCATTTT. It translates to CAWSVRGGRNQPQHF.

The table lists this clone with a count of one. The chain recombines TRBV5-1 with TRBJ2-2; 7 nucleotides align to TRBD1. The CDR3 runs 15 residues. CDR1 and CDR2 (germline): SGHRS, YFSETQ. V lost 3 bases to trimming and J lost 1 base; unmatched junction nucleotides: 3. In DNA, the CDR3 is TGCGCCAGCAGCTATAGACAGGGGAACACCGGGGAGCTGTTTTTT. This encodes CASSYRQGNTGELFF.

The CDR3 DNA follows: TGTGCCAGCAGCTTTTCAGGGTTCCCTGAGCAGTTCTTC. Translated, it gives CASSFSGFPEQFF. The V call is TRBV5-8, the J call TRBJ2-1; D possibly corresponds to TRBD1 (5 bases). The V and J ends lost 2 bases and 9 bases respectively, with 12 bases between them. CDR3 length equals 13 residues. Germline-derived CDR1 and CDR2 are SGHTS and YDEGEE. Full variable domain (rest looked up from reference TRBV5-8 and TRBJ2-1): EAGVTQSPTHLIKTRGQQATLRCSPISGHTSVYWYQQALGLGLQFLLWYDEGEERNRGNFPPRFSGRQFPNYSSELNVNALELEDSALYLCASSFSGFPEQFFGPGTRLTVL.

The chain joins TRBV7-6 to TRBJ1-1; maybe TRBD1 (5 bases). Between the trimmed V and J ends, which lost 5 bases and 5 bases, there was a span of 15 bases. Germline-derived CDR1 and CDR2 are SGHVS and FNYEAQ. This CDR3 comprises 14 residues. The CDR3 DNA follows: TGTGCCAGCAGCCCCCCAGGGATCGGAACTGAAGCTTTCTTT. The encoded protein is CASSPPGIGTEAFF.

In the case of this clone: Other nucleotide sequences in the sample specify the same CDR3. The V gene is TRBV5-1, the J gene TRBJ2-2, with 9 bases fitting TRBD1. V trimming: 4 bases; J trimming: 5 bases; junction bases outside the gene matches: 3. Germline V gene lookup returns CDR1 SGHRS and CDR2 YFSETQ. CDR3 length: 14 residues. The chain's CDR3 is CASSPGQGTGELFF. The CDR3 DNA follows: TGCGCCAGCAGCCCAGGACAGGGGACCGGGGAGCTGTTTTTT.

The chain links TRBV6-5 to TRBJ1-2; TRBD1 is a possible D gene (5 bases). V lost 9 bases to trimming and J lost 2 bases, with 10 bases between them. The germline gives CDR1 MNHEY, CDR2 SVGAGI. The CDR3 is 12 residues long. The CDR3 sequence is CASRQRNYGYTF. The CDR3 coding sequence is TGTGCCAGTAGACAGCGAAACTATGGCTACACCTTC.

The chain recombines TRBV9 with TRBJ1-1; possibly TRBD1 for D (5 bases). CDR3 length: 14 amino acids. CDR1 is SGDLS and CDR2 is YYNGEE in the germline V gene. V was trimmed by 4 bases and J by 5 bases, leaving 15 bases between them. The CDR3 is CASSPIGARTEAFF. The CDR3 DNA sequence: TGTGCCAGCAGCCCCATAGGGGCCCGAACTGAAGCTTTCTTT. Supplemented by reference TRBV9 and TRBJ1-1, the full variable domain reads DSGVTQTPKHLITATGQRVTLRCSPRSGDLSVYWYQQSLDQGLQFLIQYYNGEERAKGNILERFSAQQFPDLHSELNLSSLELGDSALYFCASSPIGARTEAFFGQGTRLTVV.

The table lists this clone with a count of one. This chain links TRBV21-1 with TRBJ2-7; the table's D call of TRBD1 was not tested on the DNA. TRBV21-1 is a known pseudogene. The CDR3 runs to 13 residues. CDR3 sequence (DNA): TGTGCCAGCAGCAACACTAGGACAGACGAGCAGTACTTC. It translates to CASSNTRTDEQYF.

The gene calls are TRBV4-2 and TRBJ1-2; TRBD1 might be the D (6 bases). Germline CDR1 is LGHNA and CDR2 is YNFKEQ. CDR3 size: 16 residues. V shed 5 bases and J shed 2 bases, with 18 bases lying between them. The DNA for the CDR3 is TGTGCCAGCAGCGGGCAAACGGGACAATTAAACTATGGCTACACCTTC. It encodes CASSGQTGQLNYGYTF.

The chain joins TRBV6-5 to TRBJ1-2, with 9 bases identical to TRBD1. The CDR3 has 13 residues. The junction had 5 bases not matched to a gene; V was cut back by 9 bases and J by 3 bases. Germline lookup yields CDR1 MNHEY and CDR2 SVGAGI. The CDR3 region has the DNA TGTGCCAGGAGGGACAGGGCGGACTATGGCTACACCTTC. It codes for CARRDRADYGYTF.

The genes are TRBV5-4 and TRBJ2-1; TRBD2 agrees at 10 bases. The CDR3 consists of 18 residues. J lost 0 bases, V lost 4 bases, and 10 bases had no gene match. Looked up from germline, CDR1 is SGHNT and CDR2 is YYREEE (reference sequence). The CDR3 here is CASSRGQRGGHSYNEQFF. The CDR3 DNA sequence: TGTGCCAGCAGCAGAGGACAGCGGGGGGGCCACTCCTACAATGAGCAGTTCTTC.

In its sample, this clone was seen a few times. The V and J genes are TRBV6-5 and TRBJ1-6; 7 bases agree with TRBD1. The V segment lost 5 bases and the J segment 5 bases; nucleotides outside the gene matches: 6. The CDR3 runs to 15 residues. CDR1 is MNHEY, CDR2 SVGAGI, per germline. In DNA form, the CDR3 reads TGTGCCAGCAGTCGGGGACAGCTAGATAATTCACCCCTCCACTTT. This gives the protein CASSRGQLDNSPLHF.